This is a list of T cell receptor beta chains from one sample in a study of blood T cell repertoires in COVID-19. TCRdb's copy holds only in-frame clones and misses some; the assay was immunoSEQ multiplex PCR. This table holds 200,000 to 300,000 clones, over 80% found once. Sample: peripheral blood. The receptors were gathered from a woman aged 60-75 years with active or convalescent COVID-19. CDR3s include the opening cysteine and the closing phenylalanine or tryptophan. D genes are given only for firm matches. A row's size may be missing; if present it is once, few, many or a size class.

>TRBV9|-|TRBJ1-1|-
TGTGCCAGCAGCTCAGGGTTTTCCCCGAACACTGAAGCTTTCTTT
CASSSGFSPNTEAFF
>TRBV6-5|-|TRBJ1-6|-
TGTGCCAGCAGTTACGCGAAGTATAATTCACCCCTCCACTTT
CASSYAKYNSPLHF
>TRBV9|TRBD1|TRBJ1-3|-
TGTGCCAGCAGCGTGCAAGACAGGGGATACGACACCATATATTTT
CASSVQDRGYDTIYF
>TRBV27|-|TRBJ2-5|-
TGTGCCAGCAGTTTAGGTTACCCAGAAGAGACCCAGTACTTC
CASSLGYPEETQYF
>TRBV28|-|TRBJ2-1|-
TGTGCCAGCAGGGCACACCAATCCTACAATGAGCAGTTCTTC
CASRAHQSYNEQFF
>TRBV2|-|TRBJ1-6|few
TGTGCCAGCAGTAATTTTGGAGGGGCAGTTAATTCACCCCTCCACTTT
CASSNFGGAVNSPLHF
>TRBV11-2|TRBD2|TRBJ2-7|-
TGTGCCAGCAGCTTGGGACTAGCGGGGGCCTACGAGCAGTACTTC
CASSLGLAGAYEQYF
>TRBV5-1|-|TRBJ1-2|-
TGCGCCAGCAGCTACACAGGGTCGGACTATGGCTACACCTTC
CASSYTGSDYGYTF
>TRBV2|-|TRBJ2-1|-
TGTGCCAGCAGTAGCGGTCGTTACAATGAGCAGTTCTTC
CASSSGRYNEQFF
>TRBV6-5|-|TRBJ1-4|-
TGTGCCAGCAGCAGGGATGGGGGGTTCGGGCTGTTTTTT
CASSRDGGFGLFF
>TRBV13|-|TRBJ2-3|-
TGTGCCAGCAGATTCGGACAGGATACGCAGTATTTT
CASRFGQDTQYF
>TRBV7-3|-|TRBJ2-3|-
TGTGCCAGCAGCTTCACAGGGACAGATACGCAGTATTTT
CASSFTGTDTQYF
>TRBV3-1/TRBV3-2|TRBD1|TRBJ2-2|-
TGTGCCAGCAGCCAGCGGCTCGGGACAGAAGACACCGGGGAGCTGTTTTTT
CASSQRLGTEDTGELFF
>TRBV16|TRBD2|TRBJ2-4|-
TGTGCCAGCAGCCTAGGACTAGCACGTAACATTCAGTACTTC
CASSLGLARNIQYF
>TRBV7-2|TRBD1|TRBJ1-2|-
TGTGCCAGCAGCTTACAGGCAGGGGGAATATATGGCTACACCTTC
CASSLQAGGIYGYTF
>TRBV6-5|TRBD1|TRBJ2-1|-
TGTGCCAGCACCCCGGGTGGGGACAGACAGTTCTTC
CASTPGGDRQFF
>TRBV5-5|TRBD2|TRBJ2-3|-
TGTGCCAGCAGCTTCGGGGGGTCAGATACGCAGTATTTT
CASSFGGSDTQYF
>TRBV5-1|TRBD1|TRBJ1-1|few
TGCGCCAGCAGCGTGGCTGGACAGGGGGCTGAAGCTTTCTTT
CASSVAGQGAEAFF
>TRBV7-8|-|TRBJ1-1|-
TGTGCCAGCAGCTTAACAGTAAAGAACACTGAAGCTTTCTTT
CASSLTVKNTEAFF
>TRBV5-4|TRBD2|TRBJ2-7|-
TGTGCCAGCAGCCCGGGACTAGCGGGAGGTTACGAGCAGTACTTC
CASSPGLAGGYEQYF
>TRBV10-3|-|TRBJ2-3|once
TGTGCCATCAGTGGGCAGTCCACAGATACGCAGTATTTT
CAISGQSTDTQYF
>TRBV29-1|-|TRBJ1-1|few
TGCAGCGTTCTTCGGGGTACTGAAGCTTTCTTT
CSVLRGTEAFF
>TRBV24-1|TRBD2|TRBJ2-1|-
TGTGCCACCAGTGATTACACTAGCGGGAGTAGTAATGAGCAGTTCTTC
CATSDYTSGSSNEQFF
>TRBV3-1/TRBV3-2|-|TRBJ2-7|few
TGTGCCAGCAGCCTAGGACGACAGGTCAACTACGAGCAGTACTTC
CASSLGRQVNYEQYF
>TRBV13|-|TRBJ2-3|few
TGTGCCAGCAGCTCAGGCACAGGAAATACGCAGTATTTT
CASSSGTGNTQYF
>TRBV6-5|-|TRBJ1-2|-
TGTGCCAGCAGTTACGGTCCGGGGGGCAATGGCTACACCTTC
CASSYGPGGNGYTF
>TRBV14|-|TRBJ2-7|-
TGTGCCAGCAGCCAAGTCCCTAGGGGCGAGCAGTACTTC
CASSQVPRGEQYF
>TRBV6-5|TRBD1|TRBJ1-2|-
TGTGCCAGCATTAAACCGGGACAGCTTAGGGGCTACACCTTC
CASIKPGQLRGYTF
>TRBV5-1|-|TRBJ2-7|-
TGCGCCAGCAGCTTGGCCAGCGGAAGCTCCTACGAGCAGTACTTC
CASSLASGSSYEQYF
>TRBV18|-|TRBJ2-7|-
TGTGCCAGCTCATCTGGGACCGGGACACGACCCTACGAGCAGTACTTC
CASSSGTGTRPYEQYF
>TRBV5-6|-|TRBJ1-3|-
TGTGCCAGCAGCTTACGGTACAGCTCGAGCTCTGGAAACACCATATATTTT
CASSLRYSSSSGNTIYF
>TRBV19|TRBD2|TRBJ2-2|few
TGTGCCAGTAGTCCTGGGACTAGCAGCTGGGAGCTGTTTTTT
CASSPGTSSWELFF
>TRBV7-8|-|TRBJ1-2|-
TGTGCCAGCAGCTTAGCGGGCACCCACCTCGGGGGCTATGGCTACACCTTC
CASSLAGTHLGGYGYTF
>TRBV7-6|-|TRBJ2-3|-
TGTGCCAGCAGCTTAGTGGCTAGCCGGGCAGATACGCAGTATTTT
CASSLVASRADTQYF
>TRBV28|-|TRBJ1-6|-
TGTGCCAGCATCACAGTTCAGGGCCCCGGGAATTCACCCCTCCACTTT
CASITVQGPGNSPLHF
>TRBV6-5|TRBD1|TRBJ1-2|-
TGTGCCAGCACCCTATCGGCAGGGGGTAGGGGCTACACCTTC
CASTLSAGGRGYTF
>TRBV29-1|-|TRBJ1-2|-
TGCAGCGCTGGGGGGGACTCAGGCTACACCTTC
CSAGGDSGYTF
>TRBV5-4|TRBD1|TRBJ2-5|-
TGTGCCAGCAGCTCCGACAGGGGCCCCCCTGTCAAAGAGACCCAGTACTTC
CASSSDRGPPVKETQYF
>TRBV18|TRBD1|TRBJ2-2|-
TGTGCCAGCTCACTCGGGACAGCCAACACCGGGGAGCTGTTTTTT
CASSLGTANTGELFF
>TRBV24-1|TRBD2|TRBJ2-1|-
TGTGCCACCAGTGACGCCGGACTAGCGGGACGAAATGAGCAGTTCTTC
CATSDAGLAGRNEQFF
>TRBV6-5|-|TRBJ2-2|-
TGTGCCAGCACGGGAGTAATGACCGGGGAGCTGTTTTTT
CASTGVMTGELFF
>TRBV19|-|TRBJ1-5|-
TGTGCCAGTAGGGCGGGGTCAAGTCAGCCCCAGCATTTT
CASRAGSSQPQHF
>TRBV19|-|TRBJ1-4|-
TGTGCCAGTAGTAGGCCCTGGCAGGGAAGTAATGAAAAACTGTTTTTT
CASSRPWQGSNEKLFF
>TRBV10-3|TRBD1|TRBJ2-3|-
TGTGCCATCAAGGGGGCATTTAGCACAGATACGCAGTATTTT
CAIKGAFSTDTQYF
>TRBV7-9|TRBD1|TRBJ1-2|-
TGTGCCAGCAGCTTAGGGGGAGACAGGGGAGGAGCTGGCTACACCTTC
CASSLGGDRGGAGYTF
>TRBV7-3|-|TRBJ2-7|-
TGTGCCAGCAGCCCCCGAGATTTCGGGGACGAGCAGTACTTC
CASSPRDFGDEQYF
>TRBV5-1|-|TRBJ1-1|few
TGCGCCAGCAGCTTCGGTCCGGGGAACACTGAAGCTTTCTTT
CASSFGPGNTEAFF
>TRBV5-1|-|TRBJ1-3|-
TGCGCCAGCAGCTTGAGCAACTCTGGAAACACCATATATTTT
CASSLSNSGNTIYF
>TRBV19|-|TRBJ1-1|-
TGTGCCAGTAGTATGGGGTGGGGAGGGAGTGAAGCTTTCTTT
CASSMGWGGSEAFF
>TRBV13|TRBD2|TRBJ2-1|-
TGTGCCAGCAGCCCCCGGGGGGTCGGTGAGCAGTTCTTC
CASSPRGVGEQFF
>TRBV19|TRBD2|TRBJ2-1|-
TGTGCCAGTACCTTGGGGGGGGGCAATGAGCAGTTCTTC
CASTLGGGNEQFF
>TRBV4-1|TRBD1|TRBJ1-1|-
TGCGCCAGCAGCCAAGATGAAGGGACAGGGCGCTATTTGAACACTGAAGCTTTCTTT
CASSQDEGTGRYLNTEAFF
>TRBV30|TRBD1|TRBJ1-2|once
TGTGCCTGGAGTGGGACAGGGAGGGGGTATGGCTACACCTTC
CAWSGTGRGYGYTF
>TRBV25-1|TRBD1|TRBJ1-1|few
TGTGCCAGCAGTGAATATACAGGGGTAAACACTGAAGCTTTCTTT
CASSEYTGVNTEAFF